These 29 T cell receptor beta chains were all obtained from the same sample, sequenced in a study of graft-versus-host responses after intestinal transplantation. Sequencing was performed with immunoSEQ multiplex PCR; in TCRdb, only in-frame clones are kept and a portion is missing. Among 35,000 to 45,000 clones listed, around nine tenths were seen once. Sequenced here: PBMCs, sampled roughly 270 days after transplant. The receptor set was obtained from a human patient who received an intestinal transplant, so some T cells may come from the graft donor.

This chain uses TRBV2 with TRBJ1-5, with D unresolved. The CDR3 contains 15 residues. V lost 2 bases, J lost 2 bases, and 10 bases lay in between. CDR1 is SNHLY, CDR2 FYNNEI, per germline. The CDR3 reads CASSERWVRNQPQHF. CDR3 DNA sequence: TGTGCCAGCAGTGAACGTTGGGTTCGCAATCAGCCCCAGCATTTT.

The genes are TRBV19 and TRBJ2-5, with D possibly being TRBD1 (5 bases). The CDR3 totals 15 residues. The V and J ends lost 3 bases and 4 bases respectively, with 15 bases between them. Germline V gene sequence: CDR1 LNHDA, CDR2 SQIVND (reference sequence). DNA of the CDR3: TGTGCCAGTAGTATGACCACGCGAAGGGGAGAGACCCAGTACTTC. This gives the protein CASSMTTRRGETQYF.

CDR3 nucleotides: TGTGCCAGCACCCTGATTTGGAGCTCCTATAATTCACCCCTCCACTTT. This sequence encodes CASTLIWSSYNSPLHF. This chain connects TRBV25-1 to TRBJ1-6, with no clear D. This CDR3 has 16 residues. Germline CDR1 is MGHDK and CDR2 is SYGVNS. V gave up 7 bases and J gave up 0 bases, with 13 bases separating them.

The chain recombines TRBV7-9 with TRBJ1-4; TRBD1 matches 11 bases. V lost 6 bases and J lost 6; bases outside the gene matches: 9. This CDR3 comprises 16 residues. Germline V gene lookup returns CDR1 SEHNR and CDR2 FQNEAQ (reference sequence). CDR3 protein: CASSSFPGQGDEKLFF. DNA for the CDR3: TGTGCCAGCAGTTCCTTCCCGGGACAGGGGGATGAAAAACTGTTTTTT. Filled out from reference TRBV7-9 and TRBJ1-4, the complete variable domain reads DTGVSQNPRHKITKRGQNVTFRCDPISEHNRLYWYRQTLGQGPEFLTYFQNEAQLEKSRLLSDRFSAERPKGSFSTLEIQRTEQGDSAMYLCASSSFPGQGDEKLFFGSGTQLSVL.

The chain uses TRBV7-9 and TRBJ2-5; D ambiguous. The CDR3 consists of 14 residues. Germline-derived CDR1 and CDR2 are SEHNR and FQNEAQ (reference sequence). Trimming pared 1 base from V and 1 base from J, leaving 7 bases between. CDR3: CASSLGGVQETQYF. In DNA, the CDR3 is TGTGCCAGCAGCTTAGGTGGGGTCCAAGAGACCCAGTACTTC.

The chain recombines TRBV29-1 with TRBJ2-5; 12 bases match TRBD2. J was trimmed by 4 bases and V by 7 bases; bases with no gene match: 7. Germline values: CDR1 SQVTM, CDR2 ANQGSEA. The CDR3 contains 14 residues. CDR3 nucleotide sequence: TGCAGCGAAAGAGAGACTAGCGGGGGAGAGACCCAGTACTTC. Protein product: CSERETSGGETQYF.

V and J are TRBV6-4 and TRBJ2-1; TRBD1 might be the D (5 bases). Trimming took off 4 bases at V and 5 bases at J, with 9 bases between the two ends. The CDR3 is 13 residues long. Germline loops: CDR1 MRHNA, CDR2 SNTAGT. The DNA of the CDR3 is TGTGCCAGCAGTGCAGGGCTACACAATGAGCAGTTCTTC. Translation gives CASSAGLHNEQFF.

This chain uses TRBV27 with TRBJ2-2; D is unclear. Trimming shortened V by 4 bases and J by 2 bases, and 2 bases separated the two germline ends. The germline V gene encodes CDR1 MNHEY and CDR2 SMNVEV (reference sequence). The CDR3 runs 12 residues. CDR3 nucleotide sequence: TGTGCCAGCAGTTATAACACCGGGGAGCTGTTTTTT. It specifies CASSYNTGELFF.

The chain has TRBV5-5 and TRBJ2-5; D is ambiguous. With the DNA end fitting TRBJ2-7 better, the J assignment may be wrong. This CDR3 is built from 13 residues. Germline V gene lookup returns CDR1 SGHKS and CDR2 YYEKEE (reference sequence). This chain's CDR3 is CASSVWVADEQYF. In DNA, the CDR3 is TGTGCCAGCAGCGTGTGGGTGGCCGACGAGCAGTACTTC.

The count of this clone is one. V usage is TRBV27 and J usage is TRBJ2-1; D is perhaps TRBD2 (6 bases). The length of the CDR3 is 16 residues. The germline CDR1 and CDR2 sequences are MNHEY and SMNVEV (reference sequence). V was cut by 6 bases and J by 0 bases, with 15 bases left in between. The CDR3 loop is CASRTGTDSSYNEQFF. In DNA form, the CDR3 reads TGTGCCAGCAGGACCGGGACTGATAGCTCCTACAATGAGCAGTTCTTC.

The chain has TRBV4-2 and TRBJ1-2; 9 positions agree with TRBD1. This CDR3 is 17 amino acids long. V lost 0 bases and J lost 4; bases outside the gene matches: 9. Germline loops: CDR1 LGHNA, CDR2 YNFKEQ. Written as DNA, the CDR3 is TGTGCCAGCAGCCAAGACCCTCAACAGGGGGCTACCTATGGCTACACCTTC. As protein: CASSQDPQQGATYGYTF.

The V gene is TRBV6-5, the J gene TRBJ1-6; possibly TRBD1 for D (6 bases). V lost 8 bases, J lost 5 bases, and 10 bases lay in between. The CDR3 contains 13 residues. Germline CDR1 reads MNHEY; CDR2 reads SVGAGI. The chain's CDR3 is CASSWTDNSPLHF. The DNA of the CDR3 is TGTGCCAGCTCGTGGACAGATAATTCACCCCTCCACTTT.

The chain joins TRBV29-1 to TRBJ1-1, with D unresolved. This CDR3 is built from 13 residues. The V end lost 0 bases, the J end lost 1 base, and 6 bases lay between the germline ends. Germline V lookup: CDR1 SQVTM, CDR2 ANQGSEA. CDR3 DNA sequence: TGCAGCGTTGAAGATCTACAGAACACTGAAGCTTTCTTT. Its protein product is CSVEDLQNTEAFF. The full variable domain, completed using reference TRBV29-1 and TRBJ1-1, is SAVISQKPSRDICQRGTSLTIQCQVDSQVTMMFWYRQQPGQSLTLIATANQGSEATYESGFVIDKFPISRPNLTFSTLTVSNMSPEDSSIYLCSVEDLQNTEAFFGQGTRLTVV.

This chain uses TRBV5-1 with TRBJ2-1; 9 nucleotides agree with TRBD2. The CDR3 is 16 residues long. The ends lost 1 base at V and 5 bases at J; junction bases unmatched: 7. In germline, CDR1 is SGHRS, CDR2 YFSETQ. CDR3 sequence: CASSLILRGGDNEQFF. CDR3 DNA sequence: TGCGCCAGCAGCTTGATTTTGCGGGGGGGCGACAATGAGCAGTTCTTC.

This chain connects TRBV7-9 to TRBJ1-2; D gene unclear. The CDR3 is 16 amino acids. The V gene lost 3 bases and the J gene lost 0 bases, with 14 bases spanning the gap. Germline V gene sequence: CDR1 SEHNR, CDR2 FQNEAQ (reference sequence). The CDR3 DNA follows: TGTGCCAGCAGCTTTCCGCCAGTCTTAGCTAACTATGGCTACACCTTC. Protein sequence: CASSFPPVLANYGYTF.

V is TRBV27 and J is TRBJ2-5, with D perhaps TRBD2 (6 bases). The DNA end favors TRBJ2-7, so the J call may be wrong. CDR1 is MNHEY and CDR2 is SMNVEV in the germline V gene (reference sequence). The CDR3 runs 12 residues. Written as DNA, the CDR3 is TGTGCCAGCGGGCCTCGGGGGTACGAGCAGTACTTC. The encoded protein is CASGPRGYEQYF.

The chain combines TRBV4-3 with TRBJ1-5; 9 nucleotides agree with TRBD1. V lost 1 base to trimming and J lost 2 bases; unmatched junction nucleotides: 0. CDR3 length: 15 amino acids. The germline V gene encodes CDR1 LGHNA and CDR2 YSLEER. This CDR3 is CASSQGTGGNQPQHF. CDR3 DNA: TGCGCCAGCAGCCAAGGGACAGGGGGCAATCAGCCCCAGCATTTT.

As for this clone: A junction boundary mismatches the germline segment, possibly from a read error. At the DNA level, this CDR3 is encoded by other sequences in the same sample as well. V usage is TRBV7-9 and J usage is TRBJ1-6; 8 bases fit TRBD1. This CDR3 is 16 amino acids long. Germline V gene data show CDR1 as SEHNR and CDR2 as FQNEAQ (reference sequence). The chain's CDR3 is CASSLTGDFYNSPLHF. The DNA for the CDR3 is TGCGCCAGCAGCTTGACAGGGGATTTTTATAATTCACCCCTCCACTTT.

V is TRBV19 and J is TRBJ1-5; 7 bases map to TRBD1. This CDR3 spans 15 amino acids. V gave up 11 bases and J gave up 0 bases; unmatched junction bases: 10. Germline lookup yields CDR1 LNHDA and CDR2 SQIVND (reference sequence). The CDR3 coding sequence is TGTGCCCACGACAGGGTTACGTATAGCAATCAGCCCCAGCATTTT. This encodes CAHDRVTYSNQPQHF.

The chain is built from TRBV5-4 and TRBJ2-7; 8 nucleotides match TRBD1. The CDR3 is 15 amino acids. Germline CDR1 reads SGHNT; CDR2 reads YYREEE (reference sequence). V shed 4 bases, J shed 0 bases, and the junction held 6 bases outside the gene matches. In DNA, the CDR3 is TGTGCCAGCAGCCGTGGACAGGGCAGCTCCTACGAGCAGTACTTC. Translation: CASSRGQGSSYEQYF.

Notes on this clone: A junction boundary mismatches the germline segment, possibly from a read error. V gene TRBV5-4 combines with J gene TRBJ2-1, with D possibly TRBD2 on 6 matching bases. Germline V gene lookup returns CDR1 SGHNT and CDR2 YYREEE (reference sequence). This CDR3 is 15 amino acids long. Here the CDR3 reads CASSQPGTSFNEQFF. The CDR3 DNA reads TGTGCCAGCAGCCAACCCGGGACTTCCTTCAATGAGCAGTTCTTC.

This chain connects TRBV5-8 to TRBJ1-5; 9 bases fit TRBD1. The germline gives CDR1 SGHTS, CDR2 YDEGEE. CDR3 length: 13 residues. Germline trimming cut 4 bases from V and 8 bases from J; bases unmatched to any gene: 4. The CDR3 loop is CASSLTGGKPQHF. For the CDR3, the DNA is TGTGCCAGCAGCCTCACAGGGGGCAAGCCCCAGCATTTT.

The V and J genes are TRBV6-5 and TRBJ2-7; 8 nucleotides line up with TRBD2. The V gene's germline CDR1 is MNHEY and CDR2 SVGAGI. The CDR3 is 12 residues long. V lost 7 bases to trimming and J lost 3 bases; unmatched junction nucleotides: 2. The CDR3: CASMAGGYEQYF. The CDR3 coding sequence is TGTGCCAGCATGGCGGGGGGCTACGAGCAGTACTTC.

This clone has a handful of counts. This chain links TRBV5-4 with TRBJ1-2; D unresolved. The ends were cut back, 3 bases at V and 9 bases at J, with 15 bases in the middle. CDR1 is SGHNT, CDR2 YYREEE, per germline (reference sequence). This CDR3 has 13 amino acids. CDR3 sequence (DNA): TGTGCCAGCAGCTCCTCCGGGCCCCCGAGCTACACCTTC. This codes for CASSSSGPPSYTF.

The rearrangement joins TRBV14 to TRBJ2-6; 8 nucleotides agree with TRBD1. CDR1 is SGHDN, CDR2 FVKESK, per germline. The CDR3 runs to 18 residues. With 0 bases clipped from V and 3 bases from J, the junction kept 7 bases outside the gene matches. The CDR3 here is CASSQDSQGAYGANVLTF. The CDR3, as DNA: TGTGCCAGCAGCCAAGATAGCCAGGGGGCTTATGGGGCCAACGTCCTGACTTTC.

The chain joins TRBV27 to TRBJ1-6; D gene unclear. Trimming stripped 3 bases from V and 10 bases from J, with 13 bases between. CDR1 is MNHEY and CDR2 is SMNVEV in the germline V gene (reference sequence). The CDR3 loop spans 14 amino acids. The CDR3 loop reads CASSFSEMESPLHF. In DNA, the CDR3 is TGTGCCAGCAGTTTCAGTGAAATGGAATCACCCCTCCACTTT.

The CDR3 protein is CTSSSRTGEAFF. For the CDR3, the DNA is TGCACCAGCAGCAGTCGGACAGGTGAAGCTTTCTTT. J is TRBJ1-1 and V is TRBV1; the table calls TRBD1, which could not be checked here. TRBV1 is a documented pseudogene. This CDR3 comprises 12 residues.

The chain combines TRBV5-4 with TRBJ1-6, with TRBD1 matching 7 bases. The germline V gene has CDR1 SGHNT and CDR2 YYREEE (reference sequence). J lost 6 bases, V lost 2 bases, and 11 bases had no gene match. The CDR3 runs 17 residues. The DNA of the CDR3 is TGTGCCAGCAGCTTTTTGGGATCCGGGACAGTTAATTCACCCCTCCACTTT. Amino acids: CASSFLGSGTVNSPLHF.

The chain employs TRBV5-6 and TRBJ2-3, with D uncertain. The CDR3 sequence is 12 residues long. With 4 bases removed from V and 3 bases from J, the gap between germline ends came to 6 bases. Germline CDR1 and CDR2: SGHDT and YYEEEE. The CDR3 region is CASSQSTDTQYF. CDR3 sequence (DNA): TGTGCCAGCAGCCAGTCGACAGATACGCAGTATTTT.